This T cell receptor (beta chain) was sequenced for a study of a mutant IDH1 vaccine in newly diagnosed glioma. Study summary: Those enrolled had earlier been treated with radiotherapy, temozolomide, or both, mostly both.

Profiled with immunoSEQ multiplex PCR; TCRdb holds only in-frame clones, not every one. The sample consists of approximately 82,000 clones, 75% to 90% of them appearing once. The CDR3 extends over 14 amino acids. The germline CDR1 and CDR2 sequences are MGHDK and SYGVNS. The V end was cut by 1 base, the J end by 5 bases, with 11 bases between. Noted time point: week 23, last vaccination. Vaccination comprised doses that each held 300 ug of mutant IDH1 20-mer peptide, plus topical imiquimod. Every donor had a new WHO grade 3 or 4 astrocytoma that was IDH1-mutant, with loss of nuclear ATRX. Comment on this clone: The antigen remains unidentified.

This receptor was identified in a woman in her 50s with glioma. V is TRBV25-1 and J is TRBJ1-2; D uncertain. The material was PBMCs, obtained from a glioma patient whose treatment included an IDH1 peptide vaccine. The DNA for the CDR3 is TGTGCCAGCAGTGAATCGGGTTATTCTTATGGCTACACCTTC. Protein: CASSESGYSYGYTF.